Following are 30 T cell receptor beta chains from one sample sequenced in a study of blood T cell repertoires in COVID-19. The method was immunoSEQ multiplex PCR; TCRdb's version includes in-frame clones alone and lacks a portion of them. The table lists 61,000 or so clones, 65% to 85% of them singletons, with around 5.8% in the top ten. What was sequenced was peripheral blood. The receptors stem from a woman between 65 and 79 years old with acute or convalescent COVID-19.

This clone was seen only once. This rearrangement joins TRBV14 to TRBJ2-4; the D gene is possibly TRBD2 (6 bases). This CDR3 comprises 18 residues. Germline lookup yields CDR1 SGHDN and CDR2 FVKESK. Trimming pared 1 base from V and 1 base from J, leaving 17 bases between. The CDR3: CASSQGGLRGKAKNIQYF. Here the CDR3 DNA reads TGTGCCAGCAGCCAAGGCGGGCTGCGGGGTAAGGCCAAAAACATTCAGTACTTC.

This chain joins TRBV2 and TRBJ1-6; D perhaps matches TRBD1 (5 bases). The ends were cut back, 3 bases at V and 5 bases at J, with 11 bases in the middle. The CDR3 is made up of 15 amino acids. CDR1 and CDR2 (germline): SNHLY, FYNNEI. CDR3 in amino acids: CASSETDMNNSPLHF. In DNA form, the CDR3 reads TGTGCCAGCAGTGAGACAGATATGAATAATTCACCCCTCCACTTT.

This clone showed up just a few times. The gene calls are TRBV28 and TRBJ1-1; TRBD1 matches 7 bases. This CDR3 spans 12 amino acids. V was clipped by 8 bases and J by 11 bases; unmatched bases: 11. Looked up from germline, CDR1 is MDHEN and CDR2 is SYDVKM. The CDR3 region is CASETGKLAAFF. CDR3 coding DNA: TGTGCCAGCGAGACAGGGAAACTGGCCGCTTTCTTT. The full variable domain, its missing parts supplied by reference TRBV28 and TRBJ1-1, is DVKVTQSSRYLVKRTGEKVFLECVQDMDHENMFWYRQDPGLGLRLIYFSYDVKMKEKGDIPEGYSVSREKKERFSLILESASTNQTSMYLCASETGKLAAFFGQGTRLTVV.

The chain couples TRBV12-3 or TRBV12-4 to TRBJ1-1; possible D gene TRBD1, 5 bases. The CDR3 is 12 amino acids. The V and J ends lost 4 bases and 5 bases respectively, with 8 bases between them. CDR3 sequence: CASSSGLTEAFF. In nucleotides, the CDR3 is TGTGCCAGCAGTTCAGGGTTGACTGAAGCTTTCTTT.

V is TRBV19 and J is TRBJ2-7, with D maybe TRBD2 (6 bases). Per the germline V gene, CDR1 is LNHDA and CDR2 is SQIVND (reference sequence). V lost 6 bases to trimming and J lost 0 bases, with 15 bases between them. The CDR3 totals 15 residues. CDR3 nucleotides: TGTGCCAGTAGCTTGGTTGGAGGGAGCTCCTACGAGCAGTACTTC. Its protein is CASSLVGGSSYEQYF.

CDR3 amino acids: CASSPSGNPNEKLFF. The DNA for the CDR3 is TGTGCCAGCTCACCCTCCGGGAATCCGAATGAAAAACTGTTTTTT. The gene calls are TRBV18 and TRBJ1-4; D remains ambiguous. Germline lookup yields CDR1 KGHSH and CDR2 LQKENI. The CDR3 extends over 15 amino acids. V was cut by 3 bases and J by 5 bases, with 13 bases left in between.

CDR3 sequence: CASSDPGLLSMDEQFF. The CDR3 region has the DNA TGCGCCAGCAGTGACCCGGGACTACTTTCGATGGATGAGCAGTTCTTC. The chain uses TRBV10-2 and TRBJ2-1, with 7 bases matching TRBD2. The CDR3 sequence is 16 residues long. The trim removed 3 bases at V and 8 bases at J, leaving 13 bases unmatched. The germline V gene encodes CDR1 WSHSY and CDR2 SAAADI.

The chain is built from TRBV30 and TRBJ1-6, with a possible D match to TRBD1 (6 bases). Per germline, CDR1 GTSNPN and CDR2 SVGIG (reference sequence). V was shortened by 5 bases and J by 5 bases, with 7 bases between the two germline ends. The CDR3 runs to 12 residues. The CDR3 here is CAWGQNNSPLHF. The DNA of the CDR3 is TGTGCCTGGGGACAGAATAATTCACCCCTCCACTTT. The entire variable domain, with the rest obtained from reference TRBV30 and TRBJ1-6, is as follows: SQTIHQWPATLVQPVGSPLSLECTVEGTSNPNLYWYRQAAGRGLQLLFYSVGIGQISSEVPQNLSASRPQDRQFILSSKKLLLSDSGFYLCAWGQNNSPLHFGNGTRLTVT.

The V and J genes are TRBV7-9 and TRBJ2-2; D is possibly TRBD1 (6 bases). V was shortened by 8 bases and J by 4 bases, with 14 bases between the two germline ends. The CDR3 contains 14 residues. Germline V gene lookup returns CDR1 SEHNR and CDR2 FQNEAQ (reference sequence). The DNA of the CDR3 is TGTGCCAGCTATATACAGGGTAGCACCGGGGAGCTGTTTTTT. This encodes CASYIQGSTGELFF.

V usage is TRBV7-9 and J usage is TRBJ2-3; perhaps TRBD2 as D (5 bases). Trimming removed 2 bases from V and 9 bases from J, with 9 bases in between. Germline values: CDR1 SEHNR, CDR2 FQNEAQ (reference sequence). CDR3 size: 12 residues. As DNA, the CDR3 is TGTGCCAGCAGCTTATCCGGGAACACGCAGTATTTT. This gives the protein CASSLSGNTQYF.

About this clone: The sample holds other DNA sequences that translate to the same CDR3. V is TRBV7-3 and J is TRBJ2-1; TRBD2 matches at 9 bases. The length of the CDR3 is 16 residues. V shed 2 bases, J shed 4 bases, and the junction held 6 bases outside the gene matches. Germline CDR1 SGHTA, CDR2 FQGTGA. CDR3 loop: CASSLEGSGGYNEQFF. CDR3 in DNA: TGTGCCAGCAGCTTAGAGGGTAGCGGGGGTTACAATGAGCAGTTCTTC.

Only one count was recorded for this clone. The chain carries TRBV11-1 and TRBJ2-3; TRBD2 matches 10 bases. Germline V gives CDR1 SGHAT, CDR2 FQDESV (reference sequence). The CDR3 length is 16 residues. J was trimmed by 7 bases and V by 1 base; bases with no gene match: 8. The CDR3 sequence is CASSLEGAGGVYTQYF. The CDR3 bases are TGTGCCAGCAGCTTAGAAGGAGCGGGGGGGGTTTATACGCAGTATTTT.

The chain joins TRBV21-1 to TRBJ2-3; the table's D call, TRBD1, was not checked against the DNA. TRBV21-1 is tagged as a pseudogene. The CDR3 is 15 residues long. The CDR3 DNA follows: TGTGCCAGCAGCTTGAACCCAGGGGGGACAGATACGCAGTATTTT. Its translation: CASSLNPGGTDTQYF.

There are many counts of this clone. The J gene is TRBJ1-1, the V gene TRBV5-5; a weak D match, TRBD1 (5 bases). Germline-derived CDR1 and CDR2 are SGHKS and YYEKEE (reference sequence). The length of the CDR3 is 14 residues. Trimming took 5 bases from V and 11 from J, leaving 22 bases between them. CDR3 loop: CASRAGNLVINAFF. CDR3 coding DNA: TGTGCCAGCAGGGCAGGGAATTTAGTCATCAATGCTTTCTTT.

The rearrangement joins TRBV30 to TRBJ2-7, with D possibly TRBD2 on 7 matching bases. This CDR3 contains 15 residues. Trimming stripped 1 base from V and 1 base from J, with 14 bases between. In germline, CDR1 is GTSNPN, CDR2 SVGIG (reference sequence). CDR3 nucleotides: TGTGCCTGGAGTGCTCGGGGGGCCCTATCCTACGAGCAGTACTTC. Amino acids: CAWSARGALSYEQYF.

The chain has TRBV6-6 and TRBJ2-2; D is perhaps TRBD2 (6 bases). Trimming stripped 4 bases from V and 5 bases from J, with 11 bases between. CDR1 MNHNY and CDR2 SVGAGI come from the germline V gene (reference sequence). There are 14 residues in the CDR3. The CDR3 bases are TGTGCCAGCAGTTGGGGACTGTCGACCGGGGAGCTGTTTTTT. This codes for CASSWGLSTGELFF.

This chain uses TRBV12-3 or TRBV12-4 with TRBJ1-2; 7 bases are shared with TRBD1. The CDR3 has 13 residues. V lost 5 bases, J lost 8 bases, and 8 bases stayed unmatched. DNA of the CDR3: TGTGCCAGCAGTCCCGGGACAGAGCAAGGCTACACCTTC. Amino acids: CASSPGTEQGYTF.

This chain joins TRBV7-2 and TRBJ1-6, with D maybe TRBD1 (6 bases). Germline V gene data show CDR1 as SGHTA and CDR2 as FQGNSA. The V end was cut by 2 bases, the J end by 7 bases, with 12 bases between. CDR3 length: 15 amino acids. The CDR3 DNA is TGTGCCAGCAGCTTATCATGGACAGAAAATTCACCCCTCCACTTT. It is translated as CASSLSWTENSPLHF.

V is TRBV29-1 and J is TRBJ2-1; the D gene is possibly TRBD1 (5 bases). The CDR3 has 12 residues. Germline V gene sequence: CDR1 SQVTM, CDR2 ANQGSEA. Trimming removed 5 bases at V and 8 bases at J, with 13 bases between. The CDR3 DNA reads as TGCAGCGTTCAGAAAGGGGTCGATGAGCAGTTCTTC. Residues: CSVQKGVDEQFF.

V usage is TRBV2 and J usage is TRBJ2-3, with 11 bases fitting TRBD2. J gave up 3 bases and V 6 bases, and 5 bases lay outside the gene matches. CDR1 and CDR2 (germline): SNHLY, FYNNEI. The CDR3 sequence is 15 residues long. The CDR3 spells CASSVAGGPTDTQYF. In nucleotides, the CDR3 is TGTGCCAGCAGCGTAGCGGGGGGGCCAACAGATACGCAGTATTTT.

V is TRBV3-1 (or the pseudogene TRBV3-2) and J is TRBJ2-2; a possible D gene is TRBD2 (5 bases). The CDR3 runs to 13 residues. Deletions cut 6 bases from V and 6 bases from J, with 11 bases between. Looked up from germline, CDR1 is LGHDT and CDR2 is YNNKEL (reference sequence). This CDR3 reads CASSPTGAGELFF. The DNA for the CDR3 is TGTGCCAGCAGTCCTACCGGGGCCGGGGAGCTGTTTTTT.

The V and J genes are TRBV7-6 and TRBJ2-3; D not resolved. Germline V gene data show CDR1 as SGHVS and CDR2 as FNYEAQ. The CDR3 spans 12 residues. V was trimmed by 3 bases and J by 4 bases, leaving 5 bases between them. The CDR3 region is CASSFSPDTQYF. Written as DNA, the CDR3 is TGTGCCAGCAGCTTTAGCCCAGATACGCAGTATTTT.

This clone came up once. The rearrangement uses TRBV24-1 and TRBJ2-5, with TRBD2 matching over 8 bases. V was clipped by 6 bases and J by 4 bases; unmatched bases: 9. This CDR3 has 15 amino acids. CDR1 is KGHDR, CDR2 SFDVKD, per germline. The CDR3 region is CATSIPLGGGETQYF. Written as DNA, the CDR3 is TGTGCCACCAGTATACCCCTCGGGGGGGGAGAGACCCAGTACTTC.

This chain links TRBV6-6 with TRBJ2-7; D may be TRBD1 (5 bases). The CDR3 contains 14 residues. V was clipped by 6 bases and J by 0 bases, with 12 bases between them. Germline CDR1 MNHNY, CDR2 SVGAGI (reference sequence). The CDR3 DNA reads as TGTGCCAGCAGGGAACAGGTGAGCTCCTACGAGCAGTACTTC. Its translation: CASREQVSSYEQYF.

The chain uses TRBV6-5 and TRBJ1-4, with D unclear. Germline V gene data show CDR1 as MNHEY and CDR2 as SVGAGI. V lost 7 bases and J lost 5, with 17 bases in between. This CDR3 contains 15 residues. The CDR3 spells CASKKGGFSNEKLFF. For the CDR3, the DNA is TGTGCCAGCAAGAAGGGAGGTTTCTCAAATGAAAAACTGTTTTTT.

This clone was seen just once. The chain has TRBV9 and TRBJ2-2; D is unclear. CDR3 size: 12 residues. Deletions cut 4 bases from V and 6 bases from J, with 7 bases between. Per germline, CDR1 SGDLS and CDR2 YYNGEE. CDR3 DNA sequence: TGTGCCAGCAGCTTAGACTCCGGGGAGCTGTTTTTT. This codes for CASSLDSGELFF.

This chain links TRBV2 with TRBJ2-5, with D hard to call. Trimming shortened V by 3 bases and J by 2 bases, and 10 bases separated the two germline ends. Germline V lookup: CDR1 SNHLY, CDR2 FYNNEI. The CDR3 totals 14 residues. CDR3 loop: CASSDKPLQETQYF. The CDR3 DNA sequence: TGTGCCAGCAGTGACAAGCCCCTTCAAGAGACCCAGTACTTC.

The chain's CDR3 is CASTPPPRQTQYF. CDR3 bases: TGTGCCAGCACCCCGCCCCCGAGGCAGACCCAGTACTTC. This chain uses TRBV2 with TRBJ2-5, with D uncertain. This CDR3 contains 13 residues. V was clipped by 7 bases and J by 6 bases, with 15 bases between them. The germline V gene encodes CDR1 SNHLY and CDR2 FYNNEI.

J is TRBJ2-3 and V is TRBV30, with 9 bases lining up with TRBD2. Germline trimming cut 3 bases from V and 7 bases from J; bases unmatched to any gene: 11. Germline V gene sequence: CDR1 GTSNPN, CDR2 SVGIG (reference sequence). The CDR3 runs to 15 residues. For the CDR3, the DNA is TGTGCCTGGAGATGGGGCGCTAGCGGGACGAATACGCAGTATTTT. It encodes CAWRWGASGTNTQYF.

CDR3: CASSYGGETEAFF. CDR3 bases: TGTGCCAGCAGTTACGGAGGGGAGACTGAAGCTTTCTTT. The chain uses TRBV6-6 and TRBJ1-1; tentatively, D is TRBD1 (5 bases). Germline CDR1 is MNHNY and CDR2 is SVGAGI (reference sequence). This CDR3 has 13 amino acids. Deletions cut 2 bases from V and 5 bases from J, with 9 bases between.